This TCR beta chain derives from a study of T cell clonotyping in hematopoietic cell transplantation. Using immunoSEQ multiplex PCR, the repertoire was profiled, and TCRdb retains in-frame clones only, with some absent. The sample includes roughly 38,000 clones, over 70% of them seen just once. V was cut by 0 bases and J by 5 bases, with 8 bases left in between. Germline V gene sequence: CDR1 SGHNT, CDR2 YYREEE (reference sequence). CDR3 length: 13 residues. The chain has TRBV5-4 and TRBJ2-5, with D uncertain. The sequenced material came from peripheral blood mononuclear cells. This sequence originates from a woman between 40 and 50 years old in good health. Some clones in this sample may be carry-over from other donors' samples. The CDR3, as DNA: TGTGCCAGCAGCTTGGCGGACGAGGAGACCCAGTACTTC. Protein product: CASSLADEETQYF. Full variable domain (outside the CDR3, taken from reference TRBV5-4 and TRBJ2-5): ETGVTQSPTHLIKTRGQQVTLRCSSQSGHNTVSWYQQALGQGPQFIFQYYREEENGRGNFPPRFSGLQFPNYSSELNVNALELDDSALYLCASSLADEETQYFGPGTRLLVL.